Listed here are 5 T cell receptor beta chains from one sample, sequenced in a study of T cell responses to AZD1222 COVID-19 vaccine. Method: immunoSEQ multiplex PCR; TCRdb's copy keeps in-frame clones and lacks some. Of 90,000 to 120,000 clones in the sample, approximately 90% are singletons; the top ten hold about 4.5%. Sequences were derived from peripheral blood, sampled on day 0 of AZD1222 vaccination. The origin of the receptors is an adult in good health.

The V and J genes are TRBV30 and TRBJ1-6; possible D gene TRBD1, 6 bases. The CDR3 consists of 14 residues. Germline values: CDR1 GTSNPN, CDR2 SVGIG (reference sequence). Trimming left V 3 bases short and J 9 bases short, with 15 bases between. CDR3 loop: CAWRGAGRGSPLHF. Here the CDR3 DNA reads TGTGCCTGGAGGGGGGCAGGGAGGGGTTCACCCCTCCACTTT.

This clone was seen a handful of times. The rearrangement uses TRBV5-8 and TRBJ2-5, with D unclear. Trimming removed 2 bases at V and 2 bases at J, with 1 base between. CDR3 length: 11 residues. Germline assignment: CDR1 SGHTS and CDR2 YDEGEE. The chain's CDR3 is CASSLQETQYF. The CDR3 nucleotides read TGTGCCAGCAGCTTACAAGAGACCCAGTACTTC.

The rearrangement links TRBV24-1 to TRBJ2-2; maybe TRBD2 (5 bases). Trimming shortened V by 7 bases and J by 6 bases, and 8 bases separated the two germline ends. Germline V gives CDR1 KGHDR, CDR2 SFDVKD. The CDR3 is made up of 12 amino acids. In nucleotides, the CDR3 is TGTGCCACCAGACTAGGGTCCGGGGAGCTGTTTTTT. Amino acids: CATRLGSGELFF.

The rearrangement uses TRBV7-9 and TRBJ2-7; D gene unclear. V was cut by 0 bases and J by 3 bases, with 9 bases left in between. The germline V gene encodes CDR1 SEHNR and CDR2 FQNEAQ (reference sequence). This CDR3 comprises 14 residues. CDR3 nucleotide sequence: TGTGCCAGCAGCTTAGCCGGGTTAATCTACGAGCAGTACTTC. Its protein is CASSLAGLIYEQYF.

This clone occurred once. The sample contains more than one DNA sequence encoding this CDR3. CDR3 in DNA: TGTGCCAGCAGTGACCGGGTTAGCAATCAGCCCCAGCATTTT. The encoded protein is CASSDRVSNQPQHF. The V call is TRBV2, the J call TRBJ1-5, with D hard to call. V lost 3 bases and J lost 0, with 6 bases in between. This CDR3 is built from 14 residues. Germline assignment: CDR1 SNHLY and CDR2 FYNNEI.